This T cell receptor beta chain was observed in a study of shared clonotypes between healthy human individuals. Looked up from germline, CDR1 is SEHNR and CDR2 is FQNEAQ (reference sequence). Deletions cut 4 bases from V and 7 bases from J, with 14 bases between. This CDR3 region has 13 residues. TCRdb's copy holds only in-frame clones and misses some; the assay was immunoSEQ multiplex PCR. The sample gives hundreds of thousands of clones, roughly 77% of which show up once; roughly 13% is in the top ten. The chain is built from TRBV7-9 and TRBJ2-7; D gene ambiguous. The sequencing sample was made of PBMCs. This clonotype was sampled from a woman between 35 and 50 years old in good health. Some clones in this sample may be carry-over from other donors' samples. As DNA, the CDR3 is TGTGCCAGCAGCTCCGATCGGGTGGGAGAGCAGTACTTC. Translating gives CASSSDRVGEQYF.